These 10 T cell receptor beta chains originate from one sample sequenced in a study of identical twins. Each CDR3 protein is one row after TCRdb ran MiXCR on the 5' RACE reads. The sample has around 490,000 distinct CDR3 sequences, around 22% seen once. The data also belong to a second study, concerning yellow fever vaccine responses in identical twins.

Sequenced sample: CD4+ T cells sorted from blood. Receptors were obtained from a woman aged 18-29 years in good health.

This clonotype was seen more than once but under ten times. The V and J genes are TRBV12-3 or TRBV12-4 and TRBJ1-4; no firm D call. The germline V and J ends were trimmed by 3 bases and 0 bases, with 5 bases remaining between them. The CDR3 runs to 14 residues. This chain's CDR3 is CASSFSPTNEKLFF. In DNA, the CDR3 is TGTGCCAGCAGTTTTAGCCCAACTAATGAAAAACTGTTTTTT.

This clonotype turned up a few times. This chain joins TRBV7-7 and TRBJ2-5; no definite D call. Germline V gene sequence: CDR1 SSHAT, CDR2 FNYEAQ (reference sequence). The CDR3 contains 14 residues. With 5 bases removed from V and 5 bases from J, the gap between germline ends came to 15 bases. The CDR3 DNA follows: TGTGCCAGCAGCCCCCAGAAGGGCGTGGAGACCCAGTACTTC. This sequence encodes CASSPQKGVETQYF.

This clonotype has more than one count but fewer than ten. V is TRBV5-1 and J is TRBJ2-3; TRBD2 might be the D (6 bases). Germline CDR1 and CDR2: SGHRS and YFSETQ. This CDR3 comprises 14 residues. With 6 bases removed from V and 0 bases from J, the gap between germline ends came to 11 bases. DNA for the CDR3: TGCGCCAGCAACGGACTAATAAGCACAGATACGCAGTATTTT. It codes for CASNGLISTDTQYF.

The gene calls are TRBV29-1 and TRBJ2-1; D is undetermined. CDR1 and CDR2 from the germline V gene are SQVTM and ANQGSEA. This CDR3 spans 15 amino acids. Trimming took off 4 bases at V and 0 bases at J, with 13 bases between the two ends. This chain's CDR3 is CSVGGASSSYNEQFF. CDR3 nucleotide sequence: TGCAGCGTTGGAGGCGCCTCGAGCTCCTACAATGAGCAGTTCTTC.

This chain links TRBV12-3 or TRBV12-4 with TRBJ1-1; a possible D gene is TRBD1 (6 bases). Trimming shortened V by 6 bases and J by 5 bases, and 13 bases separated the two germline ends. The CDR3 consists of 13 residues. The CDR3: CASRQDRITEAFF. CDR3 coding DNA: TGTGCCAGCAGGCAAGACAGGATAACTGAAGCTTTCTTT.

This clonotype has more than one count but fewer than ten. The genes are TRBV7-9 and TRBJ1-6; D unclear. V shed 5 bases and J shed 7 bases, with 15 bases lying between them. The CDR3 extends over 15 amino acids. CDR1 and CDR2 (germline): SEHNR, FQNEAQ (reference sequence). CDR3 loop: CASSPRTAGNSPLHF. The DNA of the CDR3 is TGTGCCAGCAGCCCCAGGACCGCCGGCAATTCACCCCTCCACTTT.

The chain couples TRBV24-1 to TRBJ2-2, with D uncertain. CDR1 KGHDR and CDR2 SFDVKD come from the germline V gene. V shed 5 bases and J shed 7 bases, with 16 bases lying between them. There are 15 residues in the CDR3. The CDR3 loop reads CATSARGYGLGELFF. Written as DNA, the CDR3 is TGTGCCACCAGTGCCCGTGGATACGGTCTCGGGGAGCTGTTTTTT.

The V call is TRBV10-1, the J call TRBJ2-3; D remains unclear. V was trimmed by 5 bases and J by 5 bases, leaving 17 bases between them. The CDR3 loop spans 15 amino acids. Per germline, CDR1 WNHNN and CDR2 SYGVQD (reference sequence). In nucleotides, the CDR3 is TGCGCCAGCAGTTCAACAAGGCTAGGAATAGATACGCAGTATTTT. It codes for CASSSTRLGIDTQYF.

This sequence joins TRBV4-1 and TRBJ2-1; 9 bases align to TRBD1. The CDR3 extends over 17 amino acids. J gave up 6 bases and V 3 bases, and 12 bases lay outside the gene matches. Germline CDR1 and CDR2: MGHRA and YSYEKL. The CDR3 reads CASSHSPDRGFFNEQFF. In nucleotides, the CDR3 is TGCGCCAGCAGCCACTCACCAGACAGGGGGTTTTTCAATGAGCAGTTCTTC.

The V call is TRBV10-3, the J call TRBJ2-7; 7 nucleotides match TRBD2. The CDR3 is 14 residues long. The V segment lost 3 bases and the J segment 5 bases; nucleotides outside the gene matches: 7. Germline V gives CDR1 ENHRY, CDR2 SYGVKD. The CDR3 is CAISDGGRGHEQYF. CDR3 coding DNA: TGTGCCATCAGTGATGGAGGGAGGGGCCACGAGCAGTACTTC.